Listed here are 6 T cell receptor beta chains from one sample, sequenced in a study of blood T cells in healthy people across ages. The use of a sample-barcoded 5' primer and a J-beta primer mix characterized a second PCR of 7 to 11 cycles. TCRdb used MiXCR to reprocess the 5' RACE reads, holding one entry per CDR3 protein. The sample consists of approximately 940,000 distinct CDR3 sequences, 40% to 60% of them appearing once. Sequencing used blood. The source is a man between 25 and 39 years old in good health.

This clonotype was recorded many times. The rearrangement uses TRBV2 and TRBJ1-2; no clear D. The CDR3 runs to 13 residues. V dropped 6 bases and J dropped 7 bases, with 15 bases sitting between them. Germline CDR1 and CDR2: SNHLY and FYNNEI. This chain's CDR3 is CASSLPPSGGYTF. CDR3 in DNA: TGTGCCAGCAGCCTACCGCCTAGTGGTGGCTACACCTTC.

This clonotype has at least ten counts. V is TRBV29-1 and J is TRBJ2-5; D possibly corresponds to TRBD1 (5 bases). The V gene lost 4 bases and the J gene lost 2 bases, with 14 bases spanning the gap. Germline V gene sequence: CDR1 SQVTM, CDR2 ANQGSEA. The CDR3 totals 14 residues. In nucleotides, the CDR3 is TGCAGCGTTGTAGGCAGGGATGGGCAAGAGACCCAGTACTTC. Its translation is CSVVGRDGQETQYF.

A note on this clonotype: This clone may be a read error of a much larger clone one base away. The gene calls are TRBV6-4 and TRBJ2-5; 8 bases line up with TRBD2. This CDR3 is 15 amino acids long. Per the germline V gene, CDR1 is MRHNA and CDR2 is SNTAGT. The CDR3 DNA sequence: TGTGTCAGCAGTGAACCAGCGGGGGATCAAGAGACCCAGTACTTC. This gives the protein CVSSEPAGDQETQYF.

V and J are TRBV6-5 and TRBJ1-1; the D gene is possibly TRBD1 (6 bases). V lost 2 bases and J lost 4, with 20 bases in between. The CDR3 has 17 amino acids. Per the germline V gene, CDR1 is MNHEY and CDR2 is SVGAGI. The CDR3 here is CASSYITGTIRGTEAFF. The DNA for the CDR3 is TGTGCCAGCAGTTACATAACAGGGACGATCCGGGGCACTGAAGCTTTCTTT.

Concerning this clonotype: Germline and junction disagree at one end, which may indicate a read error. This rearrangement joins TRBV7-8 to TRBJ1-4; weak D call: TRBD1 (5 bases). The CDR3 runs 15 residues. Germline V gene lookup returns CDR1 SGHVS and CDR2 FQNEAQ. The DNA of the CDR3 is TGTGCCAGCACCCCCCGCGGGGGGTTTAATGAAGAACTGTTTTTT. Translation gives CASTPRGGFNEELFF.

The sample holds a few counts of this clonotype. V usage is TRBV7-3 and J usage is TRBJ2-3; the D is unclear. CDR1 and CDR2 from the germline V gene are SGHTA and FQGTGA. V was shortened by 5 bases and J by 6 bases, with 15 bases between the two germline ends. The CDR3 spans 14 residues. The CDR3 reads CASSQLPDRDTQYF. CDR3 in DNA: TGTGCCAGCAGCCAATTACCAGACCGGGATACGCAGTATTTT.